The 3 T cell receptor beta chains presented below share a single source sample, sequenced in a study of patients and donors after allogeneic stem cell transplantation. TCRdb called the RT-PCR reads again in MiXCR, with one record for every CDR3 protein. The repertoire has more than 850,000 distinct CDR3 sequences, 15% to 20% of them found once; the top ten carry 6%. Material for sequencing was blood, either unsorted or a sorted T cell fraction (not recorded which). These receptors all come from a human donor who was either an allogeneic HSCT recipient or a stem cell or donor lymphocyte infusion donor (not recorded which). It is not recorded whose cells these are; they may come from a transplant donor.

This chain uses TRBV3-1 with TRBJ2-7; TRBD1 matches at 7 bases. The germline V gene encodes CDR1 LGHDT and CDR2 YNNKEL (reference sequence). This CDR3 has 14 residues. The J segment lost 3 bases and the V segment lost 1 base, leaving 3 bases of the junction unmatched. DNA for the CDR3: TGTGCCAGCAGCCAAGGGGACAGAAACTACGAGCAGTACTTC. Amino acids: CASSQGDRNYEQYF.

This clonotype was detected only a few times. This chain connects TRBV9 to TRBJ2-6; D unresolved. Trimming took 4 bases from V and 0 from J, leaving 5 bases between them. The CDR3 length is 14 residues. Looked up from germline, CDR1 is SGDLS and CDR2 is YYNGEE. Written as DNA, the CDR3 is TGTGCCAGCAGCCCCGCCTCTGGGGCCAACGTCCTGACTTTC. Its translation is CASSPASGANVLTF.

The V and J genes are TRBV5-1 and TRBJ1-2, with a weak D call TRBD1 (5 bases). V shed 1 base and J shed 8 bases, with 9 bases lying between them. The CDR3 has 12 residues. Looked up from germline, CDR1 is SGHRS and CDR2 is YFSETQ. The CDR3: CASSLPGTGYTF. The DNA for the CDR3 is TGCGCCAGCAGCTTGCCCGGGACCGGCTACACCTTC.